This passage covers 14 T cell receptor beta chains from one sample sequenced in a study of blood T cell repertoires in COVID-19 (dated by TCRdb to about 2020). Library creation used the immunoSEQ multiplex PCR assay. TCRdb holds this immuneACCESS table with in-frame rearrangements only. Some clones are missing; in checked studies, unresolved V genes explain under half, and the rest has no known cause. Present in this sample are fewer than 250,000 clones, 83% of which were seen just once. The ten biggest clones cover 3% to 4.5% of the sample. The material sequenced was PBMCs or T cells enriched from blood (not recorded which). Every receptor here comes from a middle-aged woman who had been exposed to COVID-19.

The genes are TRBV19 and TRBJ2-7; 8 bases map to TRBD1. The germline gives CDR1 LNHDA, CDR2 SQIVND (reference sequence). CDR3 length: 15 residues. V gave up 3 bases and J gave up 2 bases; unmatched junction bases: 6. The CDR3 sequence is CASSISGTGTYEQYF. Here the CDR3 DNA reads TGTGCCAGTAGTATTTCCGGGACAGGAACCTACGAGCAGTACTTC.

This sequence joins TRBV6-5 and TRBJ2-1; 7 bases agree with TRBD1. V lost 6 bases and J lost 4; bases outside the gene matches: 9. Germline loops: CDR1 MNHEY, CDR2 SVGAGI. The CDR3 spans 15 residues. CDR3 in DNA: TGTGCCAGCAGACCTGACAGGGCCCGATACAATGAGCAGTTCTTC. As protein: CASRPDRARYNEQFF.

The sample holds a few counts of this clone. The chain couples TRBV9 to TRBJ2-2; 8 bases are shared with TRBD2. The CDR3 consists of 16 residues. V was clipped by 4 bases and J by 2 bases; unmatched bases: 7. The germline V gene encodes CDR1 SGDLS and CDR2 YYNGEE. The CDR3 is CASSTSGTRNTGELFF. The CDR3 DNA follows: TGTGCCAGCAGCACCTCCGGGACTAGAAACACCGGGGAGCTGTTTTTT.

This clone was recorded only once. The V call is TRBV5-4, the J call TRBJ2-7; possible D gene TRBD2, 5 bases. Germline CDR1 is SGHNT and CDR2 is YYREEE (reference sequence). V lost 1 base to trimming and J lost 1 base, with 9 bases between them. The CDR3 is made up of 14 amino acids. The DNA of the CDR3 is TGTGCCAGCAGCTTGAACGGGGATTCCTACGAGCAGTACTTC. The encoded protein is CASSLNGDSYEQYF.

The chain recombines TRBV2 with TRBJ1-4; D perhaps matches TRBD1 (5 bases). The length of the CDR3 is 12 residues. The V end lost 5 bases, the J end lost 7 bases, and 8 bases lay between the germline ends. The germline gives CDR1 SNHLY, CDR2 FYNNEI. CDR3 DNA: TGTGCCAGCAGTTTAAGGGGTGAAAAACTGTTTTTT. This codes for CASSLRGEKLFF.

This chain joins TRBV5-1 and TRBJ2-3; D call uncertain. V gave up 0 bases and J gave up 3 bases, with 8 bases separating them. The CDR3 is 14 residues long. The V gene's germline CDR1 is SGHRS and CDR2 YFSETQ. CDR3 nucleotide sequence: TGCGCCAGCAGCTTGGGTACCGAGACAGATACGCAGTATTTT. It is translated as CASSLGTETDTQYF.

This clone turned up a few times. The rearrangement joins TRBV5-1 to TRBJ2-5; D is possibly TRBD1 (7 bases). The germline V and J ends were trimmed by 3 bases and 2 bases, with 14 bases remaining between them. Germline CDR1 and CDR2: SGHRS and YFSETQ. The CDR3 has 15 residues. CDR3 sequence reads: CASSSEGADQETQYF. The DNA of the CDR3 is TGCGCCAGCAGCTCGGAGGGGGCAGATCAAGAGACCCAGTACTTC.

The rearrangement uses TRBV5-5 and TRBJ2-7, with 8 bases matching TRBD1. Germline V CDR1 and CDR2: SGHKS, YYEKEE (reference sequence). The CDR3 extends over 14 amino acids. V shed 3 bases and J 4 bases; nucleotides not matched to a gene: 6. The CDR3 region is CASSSSTGEYEQYF. CDR3 nucleotide sequence: TGTGCCAGCAGCTCGTCGACAGGGGAGTACGAGCAGTACTTC.

The chain employs TRBV28 and TRBJ2-1; 10 bases agree with TRBD2. The length of the CDR3 is 15 residues. CDR1 and CDR2 from the germline V gene are MDHEN and SYDVKM. With 7 bases clipped from V and 1 base from J, the junction kept 4 bases outside the gene matches. The CDR3 nucleotides read TGTGCCAGCACCAGCGGGGGGGCATCCTACAATGAGCAGTTCTTC. It encodes CASTSGGASYNEQFF.

Details on this clone: The same CDR3 is also encoded by other DNA sequences in this sample. The chain employs TRBV19 and TRBJ1-5, with D uncertain. The germline V and J ends were trimmed by 2 bases and 0 bases, with 8 bases remaining between them. Germline lookup yields CDR1 LNHDA and CDR2 SQIVND (reference sequence). This CDR3 spans 15 amino acids. The CDR3: CASSISGISNQPQHF. The CDR3 nucleotides are TGTGCCAGTAGTATAAGCGGTATTAGCAATCAGCCCCAGCATTTT.

The V gene is TRBV5-1, the J gene TRBJ1-4; D possibly corresponds to TRBD1 (5 bases). Germline-derived CDR1 and CDR2 are SGHRS and YFSETQ. The V end was cut by 5 bases, the J end by 0 bases, with 11 bases between. The CDR3 covers 15 residues. CDR3 in amino acids: CASRSTGATNEKLFF. CDR3 nucleotide sequence: TGCGCCAGCAGAAGCACAGGAGCAACTAATGAAAAACTGTTTTTT.

CDR3 residues: CASSQRDRDSPLHF. DNA of the CDR3: TGTGCCAGCAGCCAACGAGATCGCGATTCACCCCTCCACTTT. V is TRBV3-1 (or the pseudogene TRBV3-2) and J is TRBJ1-6; D gene uncertain. The V gene's germline CDR1 is LGHDT and CDR2 YNNKEL (reference sequence). Trimming stripped 2 bases from V and 8 bases from J, with 10 bases between. This CDR3 contains 14 residues.

The chain uses TRBV23-1 and TRBJ1-3; 9 bases line up with TRBD1. TRBV23-1 is labeled an ORF, and its function is uncertain. The CDR3 is 20 residues long. V trimming: 0 bases; J trimming: 7 bases; junction bases outside the gene matches: 19. In DNA form, the CDR3 reads TGCGCCAGCAGTCAATCCCTAGGGTCCTACGACAGGGGGTTTGAGAACACCATATATTTT. Amino acid sequence: CASSQSLGSYDRGFENTIYF.

This chain joins TRBV7-2 and TRBJ2-3; the D is unclear. Trimming took 1 base from V and 2 from J, leaving 13 bases between them. The CDR3 is 16 residues long. Germline V CDR1 and CDR2: SGHTA, FQGNSA. CDR3 sequence (DNA): TGTGCCAGCAGCTTAGTAGCCGGGTCCTACACAGATACGCAGTATTTT. It is translated as CASSLVAGSYTDTQYF. Full variable domain (outside the CDR3, taken from reference TRBV7-2 and TRBJ2-3): GAGVSQSPSNKVTEKGKDVELRCDPISGHTALYWYRQSLGQGLEFLIYFQGNSAPDKSGLPSDRFSAERTGGSVSTLTIQRTQQEDSAVYLCASSLVAGSYTDTQYFGPGTRLTVL.